This T cell receptor beta chain is from a study of CDR3 diversity in severe acne. TCRdb itself ran the PCR reads through MiXCR, one entry per CDR3 protein. The data contain roughly 100,000 distinct CDR3 sequences, roughly 51% of them singletons. In its sample, this clonotype was seen many times. V lost 0 bases and J 4 bases, leaving 7 bases between the germline ends. The CDR3 spans 14 residues. CDR1 LNHDA and CDR2 SQIVND come from the germline V gene (reference sequence). The J gene is TRBJ2-1, the V gene TRBV19, with D hard to call. The TCR comes from a male donor with acne. Sequencing input: blood. CDR3 in amino acids: CASSIEQTYNEQFF. In nucleotides, the CDR3 is TGTGCCAGTAGTATAGAACAGACATACAATGAGCAGTTCTTC. Drawing the rest from reference TRBV19 and TRBJ2-1, the complete variable domain is DGGITQSPKYLFRKEGQNVTLSCEQNLNHDAMYWYRQDPGQGLRLIYYSQIVNDFQKGDIAEGYSVSREKKESFPLTVTSAQKNPTAFYLCASSIEQTYNEQFFGPGTRLTVL.